The rows below give T cell receptor beta chains drawn from one sample of a study of monozygotic twins with inflammatory bowel disease. No DNA is given; TCRdb re-called the 5' RACE reads and lists each CDR3 protein once. The ten most abundant clones cover around 12% of a sample with around 99,000 distinct CDR3 sequences. The sequencing input was blood. These receptors all stem from a human donor with ulcerative colitis or Crohn's disease, or a healthy co-twin of an affected twin (not recorded which). Each CDR3 is given with its conserved first and last residue.

v_gene	j_gene	CDR3aa
TRBV24-1	TRBJ2-1	CATSDFQVHEQFF
TRBV24-1	TRBJ2-2	CATSDFGMGSGELFF
TRBV29-1	TRBJ2-1	CSVEEITGDYNEQFF
TRBV5-6	TRBJ1-4	CASSLDWGATNEKLFF
TRBV20-1	TRBJ1-1	CSASSGTMNTEAFF
TRBV7-2	TRBJ2-3	CASSLSSGSPDTQYF
TRBV5-1	TRBJ1-1	CASSPYLEEVDTEAFF
TRBV20-1	TRBJ2-6	CSAIRGSGANVLTF
TRBV7-2	TRBJ1-5	CASSPTGSNQPQHF
TRBV27	TRBJ2-1	CASSTGLAVYNERFF